The clone carrying this T cell receptor (beta chain) was counted between two and nine times. These data come from a study of blood T cell repertoires in COVID-19. On the study more broadly: The United States, Italy and Spain provided the acute and convalescent COVID-19 samples. Sample material is recorded as cDNA or gDNA derived from T cells, B-cell-depleted T cells, or PBMCs.

In the original workflow: Reference gene primer amplification yielded estimated nucleated cell counts. Method: immunoSEQ multiplex PCR; TCRdb's copy keeps in-frame clones and lacks some. The V and J calls and the clone size are those of that table, but D and trimming were determined from the DNA. The sample yields about 39,000 clones, around 83% seen once. The sample taken for sequencing was peripheral blood. The clonotype was recovered from a man aged 60 to 75 with acute or convalescent COVID-19.

In DNA, the CDR3 is TGTGCCAGCAGTCCGCTGGACAGTTACGAGCAGTACTTC. It translates to CASSPLDSYEQYF. V and J are TRBV28 and TRBJ2-7; maybe TRBD1 (6 bases). V dropped 5 bases and J dropped 4 bases, with 12 bases sitting between them. The CDR3 contains 13 residues. Germline CDR1 is MDHEN and CDR2 is SYDVKM.